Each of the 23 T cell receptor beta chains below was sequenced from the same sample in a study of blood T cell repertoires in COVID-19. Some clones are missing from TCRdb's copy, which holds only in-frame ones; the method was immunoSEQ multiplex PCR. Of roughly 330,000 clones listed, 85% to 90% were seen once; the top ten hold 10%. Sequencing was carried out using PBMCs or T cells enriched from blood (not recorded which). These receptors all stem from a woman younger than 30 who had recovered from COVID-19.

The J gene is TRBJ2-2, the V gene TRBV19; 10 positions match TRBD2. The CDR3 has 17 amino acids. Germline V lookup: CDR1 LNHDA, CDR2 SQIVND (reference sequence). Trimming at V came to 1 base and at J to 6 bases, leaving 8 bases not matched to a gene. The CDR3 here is CASSIGSSGSVAGELFF. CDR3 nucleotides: TGTGCCAGTAGTATAGGTTCTAGCGGGAGTGTGGCCGGGGAGCTGTTTTTT.

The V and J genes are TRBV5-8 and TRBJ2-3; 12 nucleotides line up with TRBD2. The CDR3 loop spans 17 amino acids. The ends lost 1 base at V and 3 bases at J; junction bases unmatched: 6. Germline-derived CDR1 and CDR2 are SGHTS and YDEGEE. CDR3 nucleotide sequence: TGTGCCAGCAGCTTGTGGGTGACTAGCGGGGGAACAGATACGCAGTATTTT. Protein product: CASSLWVTSGGTDTQYF.

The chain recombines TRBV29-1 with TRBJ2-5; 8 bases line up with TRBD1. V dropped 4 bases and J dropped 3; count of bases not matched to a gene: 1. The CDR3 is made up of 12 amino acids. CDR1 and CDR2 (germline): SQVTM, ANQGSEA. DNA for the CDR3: TGCAGCGTTGGGGGACAGGAAGAGACCCAGTACTTC. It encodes CSVGGQEETQYF.

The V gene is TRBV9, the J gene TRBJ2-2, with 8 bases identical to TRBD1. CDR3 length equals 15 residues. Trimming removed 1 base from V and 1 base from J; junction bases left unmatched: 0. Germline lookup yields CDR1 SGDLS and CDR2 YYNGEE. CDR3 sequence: CASSVTGGNTGELFF. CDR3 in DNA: TGTGCCAGCAGCGTAACAGGGGGGAACACCGGGGAGCTGTTTTTT.

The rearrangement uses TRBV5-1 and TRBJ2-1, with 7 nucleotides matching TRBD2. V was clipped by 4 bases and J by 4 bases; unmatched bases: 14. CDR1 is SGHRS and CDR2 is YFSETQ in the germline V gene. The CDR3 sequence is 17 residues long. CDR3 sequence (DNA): TGCGCCAGCAGCCCACCCCCAGGGAGCGGGACTTACAATGAGCAGTTCTTC. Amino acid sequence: CASSPPPGSGTYNEQFF.

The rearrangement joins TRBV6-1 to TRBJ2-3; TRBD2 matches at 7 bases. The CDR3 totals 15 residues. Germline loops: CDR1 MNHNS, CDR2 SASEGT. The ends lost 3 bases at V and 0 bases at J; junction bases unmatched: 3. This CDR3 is CASSELAGSTDTQYF. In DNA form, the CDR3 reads TGTGCCAGCAGTGAGTTAGCGGGCAGCACAGATACGCAGTATTTT.

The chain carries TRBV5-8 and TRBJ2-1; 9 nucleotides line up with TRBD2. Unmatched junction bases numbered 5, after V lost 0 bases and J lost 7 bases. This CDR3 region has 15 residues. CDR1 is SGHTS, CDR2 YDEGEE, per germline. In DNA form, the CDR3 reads TGTGCCAGCAGCTTGGAAAGGACTAGCGCTAATGAGCAGTTCTTC. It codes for CASSLERTSANEQFF.

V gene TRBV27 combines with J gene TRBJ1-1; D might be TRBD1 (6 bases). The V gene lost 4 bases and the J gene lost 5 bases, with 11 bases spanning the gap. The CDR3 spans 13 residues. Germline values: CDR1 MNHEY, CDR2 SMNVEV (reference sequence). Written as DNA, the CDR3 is TGTGCCAGCAGTTACAGGGCGGAAACTGAAGCTTTCTTT. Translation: CASSYRAETEAFF.

CDR3 loop: CASSSGTGLSGYGYTF. The DNA of the CDR3 is TGTGCCAGCAGTTCCGGGACAGGGCTTTCCGGCTATGGCTACACCTTC. This chain links TRBV28 with TRBJ1-2; 9 bases align to TRBD1. CDR3 length: 16 residues. Germline trimming cut 4 bases from V and 4 bases from J; bases unmatched to any gene: 10. The germline CDR1 and CDR2 sequences are MDHEN and SYDVKM.

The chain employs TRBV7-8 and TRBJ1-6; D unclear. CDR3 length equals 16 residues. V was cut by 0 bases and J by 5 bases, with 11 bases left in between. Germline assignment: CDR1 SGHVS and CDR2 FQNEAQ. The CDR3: CASSLAPGKNNSPLHF. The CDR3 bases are TGTGCCAGCAGCTTAGCGCCGGGGAAAAATAATTCACCCCTCCACTTT.

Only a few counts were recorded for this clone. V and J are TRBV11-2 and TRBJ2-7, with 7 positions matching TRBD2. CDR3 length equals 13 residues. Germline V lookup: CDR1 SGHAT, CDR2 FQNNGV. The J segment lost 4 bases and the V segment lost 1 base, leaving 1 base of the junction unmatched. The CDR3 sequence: CASSLGGGYEQYF. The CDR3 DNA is TGTGCCAGCAGCTTAGGGGGGGGATACGAGCAGTACTTC.

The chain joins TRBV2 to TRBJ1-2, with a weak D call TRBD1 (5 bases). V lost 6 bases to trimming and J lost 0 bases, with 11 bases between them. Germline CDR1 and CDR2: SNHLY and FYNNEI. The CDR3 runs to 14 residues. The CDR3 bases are TGTGCCAGCAGGGTCAGGGCAGCTAACTATGGCTACACCTTC. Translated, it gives CASRVRAANYGYTF.

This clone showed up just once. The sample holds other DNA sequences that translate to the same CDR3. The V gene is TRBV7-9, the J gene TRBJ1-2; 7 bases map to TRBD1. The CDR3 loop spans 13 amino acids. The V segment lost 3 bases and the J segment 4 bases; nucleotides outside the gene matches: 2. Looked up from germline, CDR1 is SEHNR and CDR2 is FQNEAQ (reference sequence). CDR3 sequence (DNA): TGTGCCAGCAGCTTCCAGGGGGGCTATGGCTACACCTTC. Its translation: CASSFQGGYGYTF. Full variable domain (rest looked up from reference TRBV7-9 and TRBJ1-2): DTGVSQNPRHKITKRGQNVTFRCDPISEHNRLYWYRQTLGQGPEFLTYFQNEAQLEKSRLLSDRFSAERPKGSFSTLEIQRTEQGDSAMYLCASSFQGGYGYTFGSGTRLTVV.

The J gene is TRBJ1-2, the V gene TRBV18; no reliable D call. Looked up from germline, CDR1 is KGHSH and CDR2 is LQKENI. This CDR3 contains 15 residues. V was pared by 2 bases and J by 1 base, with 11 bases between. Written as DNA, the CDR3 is TGTGCCAGCTCACCAGGCTTAAGTCGTAACTATGGCTACACCTTC. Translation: CASSPGLSRNYGYTF.

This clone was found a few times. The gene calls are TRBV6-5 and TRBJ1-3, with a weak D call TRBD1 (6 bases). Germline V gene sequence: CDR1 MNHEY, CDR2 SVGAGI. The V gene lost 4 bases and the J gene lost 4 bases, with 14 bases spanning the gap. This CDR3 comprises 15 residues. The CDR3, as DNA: TGTGCCAGCAGTTCAGGCGGGGGCTGGGGAAACACCATATATTTT. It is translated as CASSSGGGWGNTIYF.

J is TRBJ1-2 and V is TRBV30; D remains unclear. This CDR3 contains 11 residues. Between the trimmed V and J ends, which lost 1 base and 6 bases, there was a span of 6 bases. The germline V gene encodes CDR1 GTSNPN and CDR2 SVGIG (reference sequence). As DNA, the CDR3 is TGTGCCTGGAGTGACGGGGATGGCTACACCTTC. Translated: CAWSDGDGYTF.

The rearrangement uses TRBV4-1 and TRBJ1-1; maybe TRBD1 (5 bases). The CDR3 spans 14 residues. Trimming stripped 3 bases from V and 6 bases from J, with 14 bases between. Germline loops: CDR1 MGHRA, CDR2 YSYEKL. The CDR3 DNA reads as TGCGCCAGCAGCCATCAGGGAAGGTACTCTGAAGCTTTCTTT. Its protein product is CASSHQGRYSEAFF.

Here the CDR3 DNA reads TGTGCCAGTAGTATCCCGAACGGTGAGACCCAGTACTTC. Its protein product is CASSIPNGETQYF. The chain uses TRBV19 and TRBJ2-5, with D unresolved. The CDR3 sequence is 13 residues long. The germline V and J ends were trimmed by 3 bases and 5 bases, with 10 bases remaining between them. CDR1 LNHDA and CDR2 SQIVND come from the germline V gene (reference sequence).

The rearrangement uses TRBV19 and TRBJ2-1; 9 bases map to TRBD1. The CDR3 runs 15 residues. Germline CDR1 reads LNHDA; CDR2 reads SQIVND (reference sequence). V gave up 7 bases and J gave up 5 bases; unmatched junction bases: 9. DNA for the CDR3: TGTGCCAGTAAGCTTGCGGGACAGGGAAACAATGAGCAGTTCTTC. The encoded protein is CASKLAGQGNNEQFF. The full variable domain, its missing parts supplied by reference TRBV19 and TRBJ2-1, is DGGITQSPKYLFRKEGQNVTLSCEQNLNHDAMYWYRQDPGQGLRLIYYSQIVNDFQKGDIAEGYSVSREKKESFPLTVTSAQKNPTAFYLCASKLAGQGNNEQFFGPGTRLTVL.

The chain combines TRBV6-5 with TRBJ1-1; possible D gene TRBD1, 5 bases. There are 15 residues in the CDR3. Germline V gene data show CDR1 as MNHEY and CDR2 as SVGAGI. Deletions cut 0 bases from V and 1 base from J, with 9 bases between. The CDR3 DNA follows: TGTGCCAGCAGTTACTCGGGACTCTCGAACACTGAAGCTTTCTTT. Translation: CASSYSGLSNTEAFF.

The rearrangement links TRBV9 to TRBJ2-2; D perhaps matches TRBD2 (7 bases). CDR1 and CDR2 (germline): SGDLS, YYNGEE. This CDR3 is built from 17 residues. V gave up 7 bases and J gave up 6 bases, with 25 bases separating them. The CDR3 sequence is CASSVPLHGGRAGELFF. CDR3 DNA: TGTGCCAGCTCCGTCCCCCTTCACGGGGGGCGGGCCGGGGAGCTGTTTTTT.

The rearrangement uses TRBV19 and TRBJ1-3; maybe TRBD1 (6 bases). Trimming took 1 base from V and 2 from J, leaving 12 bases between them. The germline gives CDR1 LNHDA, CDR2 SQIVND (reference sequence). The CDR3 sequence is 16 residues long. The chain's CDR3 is CASSIAVTGTGNTIYF. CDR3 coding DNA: TGTGCCAGTAGTATAGCCGTAACAGGGACTGGAAACACCATATATTTT. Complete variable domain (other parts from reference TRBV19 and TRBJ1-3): DGGITQSPKYLFRKEGQNVTLSCEQNLNHDAMYWYRQDPGQGLRLIYYSQIVNDFQKGDIAEGYSVSREKKESFPLTVTSAQKNPTAFYLCASSIAVTGTGNTIYFGEGSWLTVV.

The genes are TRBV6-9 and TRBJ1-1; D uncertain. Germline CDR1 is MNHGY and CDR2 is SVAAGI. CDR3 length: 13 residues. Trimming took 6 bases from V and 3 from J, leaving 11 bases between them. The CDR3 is CASSPDTHTEAFF. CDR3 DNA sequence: TGTGCCAGCAGCCCTGACACGCACACTGAAGCTTTCTTT.